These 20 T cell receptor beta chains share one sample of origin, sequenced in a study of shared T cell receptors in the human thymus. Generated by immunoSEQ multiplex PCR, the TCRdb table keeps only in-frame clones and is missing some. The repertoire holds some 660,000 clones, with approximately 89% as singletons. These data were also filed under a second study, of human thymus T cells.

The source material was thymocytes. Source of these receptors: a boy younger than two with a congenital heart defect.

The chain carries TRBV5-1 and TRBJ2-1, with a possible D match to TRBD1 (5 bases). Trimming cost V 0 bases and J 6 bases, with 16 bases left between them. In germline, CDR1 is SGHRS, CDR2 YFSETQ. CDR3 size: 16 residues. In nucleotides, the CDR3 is TGCGCCAGCAGCTTGGCAGGGATTCCCACACGCAATGAGCAGTTCTTC. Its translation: CASSLAGIPTRNEQFF.

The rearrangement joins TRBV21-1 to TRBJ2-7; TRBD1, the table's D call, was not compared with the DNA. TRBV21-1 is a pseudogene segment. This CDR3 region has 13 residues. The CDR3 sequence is CASTLGANYEQYF. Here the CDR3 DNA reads TGTGCCAGCACTCTAGGGGCGAACTACGAGCAGTACTTC.

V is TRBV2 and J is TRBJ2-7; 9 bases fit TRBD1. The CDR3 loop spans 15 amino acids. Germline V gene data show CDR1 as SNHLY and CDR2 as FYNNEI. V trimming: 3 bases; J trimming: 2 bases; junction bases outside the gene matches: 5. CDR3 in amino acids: CASSDNRDRAYEQYF. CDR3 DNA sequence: TGTGCCAGCAGTGATAACCGGGACAGGGCCTACGAGCAGTACTTC.

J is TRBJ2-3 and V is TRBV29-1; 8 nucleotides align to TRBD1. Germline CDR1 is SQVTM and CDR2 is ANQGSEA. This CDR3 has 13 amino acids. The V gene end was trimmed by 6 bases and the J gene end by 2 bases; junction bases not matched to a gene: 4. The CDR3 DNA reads TGCAGCGTCCGACAGGGGCACACAGATACGCAGTATTTT. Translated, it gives CSVRQGHTDTQYF.

The CDR3 DNA reads TGTGCCAGCAGCAAAGTTCGGACAGGGTGCTACGAGCAGTACTTC. Translating gives CASSKVRTGCYEQYF. The chain carries TRBV21-1 and TRBJ2-7; TRBD1, the D gene given by the table, was not confirmed from the DNA. TRBV21-1 is annotated as a pseudogene. The CDR3 length is 15 residues.

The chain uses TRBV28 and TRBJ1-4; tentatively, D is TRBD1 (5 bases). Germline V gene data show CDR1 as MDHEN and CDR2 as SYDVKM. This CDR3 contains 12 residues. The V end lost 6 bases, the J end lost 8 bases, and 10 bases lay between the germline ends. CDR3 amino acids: CASSPGGEKLFF. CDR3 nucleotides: TGTGCCAGCAGCCCCGGGGGGGAAAAACTGTTTTTT. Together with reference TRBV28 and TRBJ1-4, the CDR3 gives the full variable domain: DVKVTQSSRYLVKRTGEKVFLECVQDMDHENMFWYRQDPGLGLRLIYFSYDVKMKEKGDIPEGYSVSREKKERFSLILESASTNQTSMYLCASSPGGEKLFFGSGTQLSVL.

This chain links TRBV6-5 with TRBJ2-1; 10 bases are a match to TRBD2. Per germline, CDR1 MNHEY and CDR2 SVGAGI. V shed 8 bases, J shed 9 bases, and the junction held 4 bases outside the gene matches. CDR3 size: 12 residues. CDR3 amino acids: CASGTSVFEQFF. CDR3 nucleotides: TGTGCCAGCGGGACTAGCGTTTTTGAGCAGTTCTTC.

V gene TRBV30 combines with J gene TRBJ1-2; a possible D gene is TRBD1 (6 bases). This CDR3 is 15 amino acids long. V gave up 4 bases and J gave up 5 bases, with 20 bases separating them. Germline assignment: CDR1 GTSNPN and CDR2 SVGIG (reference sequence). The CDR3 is CAWTGIGGPGYGYTF. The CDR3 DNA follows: TGTGCCTGGACGGGGATCGGGGGGCCCGGGTATGGCTACACCTTC.

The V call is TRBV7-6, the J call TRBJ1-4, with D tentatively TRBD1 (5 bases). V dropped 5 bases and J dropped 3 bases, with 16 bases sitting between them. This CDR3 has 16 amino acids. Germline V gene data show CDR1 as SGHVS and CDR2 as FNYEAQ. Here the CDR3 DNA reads TGTGCCAGCAGCCCCCGCGTAGGAGGGGCTAATGAAAAACTGTTTTTT. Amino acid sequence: CASSPRVGGANEKLFF.

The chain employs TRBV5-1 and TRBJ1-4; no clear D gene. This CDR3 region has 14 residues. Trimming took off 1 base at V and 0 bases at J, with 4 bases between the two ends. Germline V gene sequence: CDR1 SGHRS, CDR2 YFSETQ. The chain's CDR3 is CASSLTATNEKLFF. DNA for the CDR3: TGCGCCAGCAGCTTGACAGCAACTAATGAAAAACTGTTTTTT.

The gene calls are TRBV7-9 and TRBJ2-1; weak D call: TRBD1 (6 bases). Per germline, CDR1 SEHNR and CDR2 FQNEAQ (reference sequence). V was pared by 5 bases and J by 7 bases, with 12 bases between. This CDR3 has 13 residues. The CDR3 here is CASSLPRGNEQFF. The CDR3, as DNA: TGTGCCAGCAGCCTACCCAGGGGAAATGAGCAGTTCTTC.

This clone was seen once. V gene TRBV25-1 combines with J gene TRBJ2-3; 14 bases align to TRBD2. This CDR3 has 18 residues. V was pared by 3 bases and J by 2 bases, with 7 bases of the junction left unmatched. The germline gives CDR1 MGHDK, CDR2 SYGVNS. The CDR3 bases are TGTGCCAGCAGTGACCCAGGACTAGCGGGGGGAACCACAGATACGCAGTATTTT. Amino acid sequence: CASSDPGLAGGTTDTQYF.

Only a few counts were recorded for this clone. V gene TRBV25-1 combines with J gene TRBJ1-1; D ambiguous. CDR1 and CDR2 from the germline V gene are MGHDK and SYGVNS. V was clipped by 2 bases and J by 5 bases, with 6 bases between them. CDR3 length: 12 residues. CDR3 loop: CASSERGTEAFF. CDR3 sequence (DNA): TGTGCCAGCAGTGAAAGAGGGACTGAAGCTTTCTTT.

The CDR3 bases are TGTGCCAGCAGCTTATCGGGGAACTTAGACGATGAGCAGTTCTTC. Translated, it gives CASSLSGNLDDEQFF. The V and J genes are TRBV7-3 and TRBJ2-1, with a possible D match to TRBD2 (5 bases). Germline V gives CDR1 SGHTA, CDR2 FQGTGA. The CDR3 runs 15 residues. V was cut by 2 bases and J by 8 bases, with 16 bases left in between. The full variable domain, rest sourced from reference TRBV7-3 and TRBJ2-1, is GAGVSQTPSNKVTEKGKYVELRCDPISGHTALYWYRQSLGQGPEFLIYFQGTGAADDSGLPNDRFFAVRPEGSVSTLKIQRTERGDSAVYLCASSLSGNLDDEQFFGPGTRLTVL.

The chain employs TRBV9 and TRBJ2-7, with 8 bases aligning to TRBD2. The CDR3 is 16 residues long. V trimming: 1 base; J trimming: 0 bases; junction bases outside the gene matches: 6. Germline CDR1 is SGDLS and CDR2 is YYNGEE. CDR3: CASSVKAGAASYEQYF. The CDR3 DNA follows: TGTGCCAGCAGCGTAAAAGCGGGAGCTGCCTCCTACGAGCAGTACTTC.

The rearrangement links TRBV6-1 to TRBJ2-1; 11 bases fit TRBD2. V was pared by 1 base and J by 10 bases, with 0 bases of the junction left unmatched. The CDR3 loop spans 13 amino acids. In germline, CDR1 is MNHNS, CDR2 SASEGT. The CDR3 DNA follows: TGTGCCAGCAGTGAAGGACTAGCGGGGGAGCAGTTCTTC. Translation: CASSEGLAGEQFF.

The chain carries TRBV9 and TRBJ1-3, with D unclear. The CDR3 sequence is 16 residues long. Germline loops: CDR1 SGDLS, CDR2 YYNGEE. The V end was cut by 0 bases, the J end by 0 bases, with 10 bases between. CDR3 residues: CASSVAHSLSGNTIYF. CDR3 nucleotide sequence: TGTGCCAGCAGCGTAGCTCACTCCCTCTCTGGAAACACCATATATTTT.

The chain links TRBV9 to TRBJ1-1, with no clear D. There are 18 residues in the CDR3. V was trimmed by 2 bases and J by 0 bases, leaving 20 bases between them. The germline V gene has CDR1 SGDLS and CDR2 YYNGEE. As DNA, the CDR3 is TGTGCCAGCAGCGTTACCGGTGGGCAGAGCTACATGAACACTGAAGCTTTCTTT. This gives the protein CASSVTGGQSYMNTEAFF. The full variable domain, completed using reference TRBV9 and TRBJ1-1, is DSGVTQTPKHLITATGQRVTLRCSPRSGDLSVYWYQQSLDQGLQFLIQYYNGEERAKGNILERFSAQQFPDLHSELNLSSLELGDSALYFCASSVTGGQSYMNTEAFFGQGTRLTVV.

CDR3 DNA sequence: TGTGCCAGCAGCTTAGCCGGGAGACTCGGGGATGAAAAACTGTTTTTT. Amino acids: CASSLAGRLGDEKLFF. J is TRBJ1-4 and V is TRBV7-6; no definite D call. There are 16 residues in the CDR3. Germline-derived CDR1 and CDR2 are SGHVS and FNYEAQ. Trimming removed 0 bases from V and 6 bases from J, with 14 bases in between.

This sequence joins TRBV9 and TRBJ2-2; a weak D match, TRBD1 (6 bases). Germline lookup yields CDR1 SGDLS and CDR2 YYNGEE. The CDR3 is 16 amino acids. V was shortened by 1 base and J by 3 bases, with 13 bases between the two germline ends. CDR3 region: CASSVQGLTYTGELFF. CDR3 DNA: TGTGCCAGCAGCGTACAGGGGCTAACCTACACCGGGGAGCTGTTTTTT.